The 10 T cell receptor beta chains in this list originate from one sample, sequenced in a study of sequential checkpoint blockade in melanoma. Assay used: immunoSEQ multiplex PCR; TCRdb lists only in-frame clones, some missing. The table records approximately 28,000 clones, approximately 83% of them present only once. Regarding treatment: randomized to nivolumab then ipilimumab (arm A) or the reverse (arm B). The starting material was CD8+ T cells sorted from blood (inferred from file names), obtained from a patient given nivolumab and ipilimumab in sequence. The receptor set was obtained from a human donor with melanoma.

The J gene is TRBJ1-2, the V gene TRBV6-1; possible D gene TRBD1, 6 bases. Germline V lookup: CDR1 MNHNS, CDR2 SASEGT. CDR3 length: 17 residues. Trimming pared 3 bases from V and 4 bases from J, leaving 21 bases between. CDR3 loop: CASSEYPPTTGPYGYTF. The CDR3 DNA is TGTGCCAGCAGTGAGTACCCCCCGACGACAGGACCCTATGGCTACACCTTC.

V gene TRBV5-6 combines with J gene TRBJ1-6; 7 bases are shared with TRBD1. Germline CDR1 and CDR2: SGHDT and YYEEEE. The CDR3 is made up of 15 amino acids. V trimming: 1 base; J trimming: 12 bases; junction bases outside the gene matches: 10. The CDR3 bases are TGTGCCAGCAGCTTGTTCCGGGACAGAGTCTTACCCCTCCACTTT. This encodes CASSLFRDRVLPLHF.

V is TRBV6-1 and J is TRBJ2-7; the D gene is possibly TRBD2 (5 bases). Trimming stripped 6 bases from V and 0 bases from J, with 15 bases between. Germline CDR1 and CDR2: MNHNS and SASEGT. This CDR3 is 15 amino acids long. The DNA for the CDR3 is TGTGCCAGCAGGGTGCCGGACGGGGTCTCCTACGAGCAGTACTTC. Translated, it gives CASRVPDGVSYEQYF.

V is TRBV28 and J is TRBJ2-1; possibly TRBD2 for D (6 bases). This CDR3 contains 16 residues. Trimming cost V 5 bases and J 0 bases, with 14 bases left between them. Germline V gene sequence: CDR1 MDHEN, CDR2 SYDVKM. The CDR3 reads CASSHGEVSSYNEQFF. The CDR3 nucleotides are TGTGCCAGCAGTCACGGGGAGGTCAGCTCCTACAATGAGCAGTTCTTC. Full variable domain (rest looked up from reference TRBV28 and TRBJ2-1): DVKVTQSSRYLVKRTGEKVFLECVQDMDHENMFWYRQDPGLGLRLIYFSYDVKMKEKGDIPEGYSVSREKKERFSLILESASTNQTSMYLCASSHGEVSSYNEQFFGPGTRLTVL.

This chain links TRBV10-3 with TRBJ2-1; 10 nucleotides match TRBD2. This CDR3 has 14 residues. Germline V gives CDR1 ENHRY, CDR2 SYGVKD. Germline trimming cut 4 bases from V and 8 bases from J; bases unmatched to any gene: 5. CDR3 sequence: CAISVRLAGDEQFF. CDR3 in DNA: TGTGCCATCAGTGTTCGGCTAGCGGGAGATGAGCAGTTCTTC.

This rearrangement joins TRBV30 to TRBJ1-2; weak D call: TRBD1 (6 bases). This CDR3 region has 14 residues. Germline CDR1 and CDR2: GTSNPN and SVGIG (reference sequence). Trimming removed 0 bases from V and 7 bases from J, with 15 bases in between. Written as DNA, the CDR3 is TGTGCCTGGAGTGTAAGGGGGGGGTCGGTTGGCTACACCTTC. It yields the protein CAWSVRGGSVGYTF. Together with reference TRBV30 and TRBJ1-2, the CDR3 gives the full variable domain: SQTIHQWPATLVQPVGSPLSLECTVEGTSNPNLYWYRQAAGRGLQLLFYSVGIGQISSEVPQNLSASRPQDRQFILSSKKLLLSDSGFYLCAWSVRGGSVGYTFGSGTRLTVV.

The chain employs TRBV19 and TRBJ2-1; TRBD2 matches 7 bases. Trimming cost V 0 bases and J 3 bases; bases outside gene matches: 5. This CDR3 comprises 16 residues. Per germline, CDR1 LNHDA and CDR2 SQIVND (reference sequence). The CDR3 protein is CASSIEERGLYNEQFF. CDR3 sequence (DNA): TGTGCCAGTAGTATAGAAGAGCGGGGACTCTACAATGAGCAGTTCTTC.

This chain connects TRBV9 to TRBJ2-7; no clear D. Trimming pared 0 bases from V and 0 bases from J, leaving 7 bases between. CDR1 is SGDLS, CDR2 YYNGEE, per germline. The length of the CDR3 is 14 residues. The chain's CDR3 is CASSVAYSSYEQYF. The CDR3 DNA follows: TGTGCCAGCAGCGTAGCCTACAGCTCCTACGAGCAGTACTTC.

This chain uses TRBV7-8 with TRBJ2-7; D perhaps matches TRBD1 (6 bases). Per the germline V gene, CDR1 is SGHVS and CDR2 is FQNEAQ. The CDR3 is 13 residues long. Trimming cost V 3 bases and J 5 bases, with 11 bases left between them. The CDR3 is CASSFNRENEQYF. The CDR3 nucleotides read TGTGCCAGCAGCTTCAACAGGGAAAACGAGCAGTACTTC.

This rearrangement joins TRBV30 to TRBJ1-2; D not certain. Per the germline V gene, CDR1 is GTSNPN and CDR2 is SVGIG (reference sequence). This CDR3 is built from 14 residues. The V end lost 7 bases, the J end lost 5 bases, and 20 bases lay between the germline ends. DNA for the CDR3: TGTGCCTTACCTGCGGAGGCCCGGGGTTATGGCTACACCTTC. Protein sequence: CALPAEARGYGYTF.